This T cell receptor (beta chain) was captured in a study of a mutant IDH1 vaccine in newly diagnosed glioma. The wider study: Treated patients, about 60% male and around 38% female, averaged 40.4 years of age. Patients' prior therapy spanned radiotherapy, temozolomide, or both; most underwent both. Study observations and caveats: Evidence of vaccine-induced immune responses was documented in about 93% of patients.

There are 15 residues in the CDR3. The V end lost 2 bases, the J end lost 1 base, and 8 bases lay between the germline ends. Germline lookup yields CDR1 SNHLY and CDR2 FYNNEI. Time point reported: baseline, week 1 (first vaccination visit). Treatment here: pre-vaccination baseline after standard-of-care therapy. Each tumor in the donors was a new WHO grade 3 or 4 astrocytoma, IDH1-mutant and ATRX-lost. Regarding this clone: What it binds is unknown.

Produced via immunoSEQ multiplex PCR; TCRdb's table is partial and in-frame only. The profile shows about 59,000 clones, about 91% of them singletons. Specimen: PBMCs, collected from a glioma patient treated with radiotherapy, temozolomide or both. The sequence was obtained from a man aged 45-60 years with glioma. The V gene is TRBV2, the J gene TRBJ2-2; no clear D. Written as DNA, the CDR3 is TGTGCCAGCAGTGAAAATAGGGAGAACACCGGGGAGCTGTTTTTT. It codes for CASSENRENTGELFF.